This entry features one TCR beta chain sequence. Between the trimmed V and J ends, which lost 4 bases and 11 bases, there was a span of 12 bases. The CDR3 is made up of 12 amino acids. The germline CDR1 and CDR2 sequences are KGHSY and FQNENV. This entry belongs to a study of cytomegalovirus exposure and HLA in healthy donors. At the level of the study: In an early release, HLA-typed donors contributed 80 million to 95 million unique TCR sequences.

60 Vbeta and 13 Jbeta primers were used in PCR. Data came from immunoSEQ multiplex PCR; TCRdb stores just in-frame clones and leaves some out. Here the sample spans about 120,000 clones, 83% being singletons. The sequence was collected from a woman in her thirties or forties in good health and CMV-seropositive. The chain combines TRBV16 with TRBJ1-5; D is undetermined. The source material was PBMCs. The CDR3 here is CASSPHRSAQHF. CDR3 nucleotides: TGTGCCAGCAGCCCGCATCGATCGGCCCAGCATTTT.